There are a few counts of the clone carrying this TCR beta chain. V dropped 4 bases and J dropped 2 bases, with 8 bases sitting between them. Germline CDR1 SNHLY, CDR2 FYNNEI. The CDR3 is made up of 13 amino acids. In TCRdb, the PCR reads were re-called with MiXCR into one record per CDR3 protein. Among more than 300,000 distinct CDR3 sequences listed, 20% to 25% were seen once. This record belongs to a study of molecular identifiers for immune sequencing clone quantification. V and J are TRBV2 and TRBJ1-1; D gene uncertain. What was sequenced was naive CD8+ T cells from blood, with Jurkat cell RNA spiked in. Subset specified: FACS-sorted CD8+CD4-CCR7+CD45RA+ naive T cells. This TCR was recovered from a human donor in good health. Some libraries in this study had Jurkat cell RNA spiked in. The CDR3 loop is CASSGRHNTEAFF. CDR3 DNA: TGTGCCAGCAGTGGCAGGCACAACACTGAAGCTTTCTTT. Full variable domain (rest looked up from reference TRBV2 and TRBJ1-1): EPEVTQTPSHQVTQMGQEVILRCVPISNHLYFYWYRQILGQKVEFLVSFYNNEISEKSEIFDDQFSVERPDGSNFTLKIRSTKLEDSAMYFCASSGRHNTEAFFGQGTRLTVV.